Following are 3 T cell receptor beta chains from one sample sequenced in a study of T cell repertoires in cytomegalovirus infection. TCRdb fed the reads into MiXCR, producing one record per CDR3 protein. The sample consists of a few hundred thousand distinct CDR3 sequences, approximately 15% of them appearing once. The sequenced sample was CD8+ T cells from PBMCs. All receptors come from a human donor in good health (CMV status not recorded). Some clones in this sample may be carry-over from other donors' samples.

This clonotype was seen repeatedly, ten times or more. V is TRBV3-1 and J is TRBJ2-1; the match to TRBD1 covers 9 bases. CDR1 and CDR2 (germline): LGHDT, YNNKEL (reference sequence). The CDR3 runs 12 residues. The junction had 6 bases not matched to a gene; V was cut back by 3 bases and J by 15 bases. This CDR3 reads CASSQGQGMSFF. DNA of the CDR3: TGTGCCAGCAGCCAGGGACAGGGAATGTCGTTCTTC.

At least ten counts were recorded for this clonotype. The rearrangement uses TRBV7-6 and TRBJ1-1; possible D gene TRBD1, 6 bases. The CDR3 runs to 14 residues. Germline V gene lookup returns CDR1 SGHVS and CDR2 FNYEAQ. V was shortened by 0 bases and J by 4 bases, with 9 bases between the two germline ends. This chain's CDR3 is CASSLATTGTEAFF. In nucleotides, the CDR3 is TGTGCCAGCAGCTTAGCTACGACAGGCACTGAAGCTTTCTTT. Together with reference TRBV7-6 and TRBJ1-1, the CDR3 gives the full variable domain: GAGVSQSPRYKVTKRGQDVALRCDPISGHVSLYWYRQALGQGPEFLTYFNYEAQQDKSGLPNDRFSAERPEGSISTLTIQRTEQRDSAMYRCASSLATTGTEAFFGQGTRLTVV.

Many counts were recorded for this clonotype. The V call is TRBV7-2, the J call TRBJ2-7; 7 bases fit TRBD2. The V segment lost 1 base and the J segment 2 bases; nucleotides outside the gene matches: 2. The CDR3 runs 14 residues. From germline, CDR1 is SGHTA and CDR2 FQGNSA. DNA for the CDR3: TGTGCCAGCAGCTTAGAGCGGGGACCCTACGAGCAGTACTTC. Translated: CASSLERGPYEQYF.